This T cell receptor (beta chain) was observed in a study of STAT5B mutations in CD4+ large granular lymphocyte leukemia. Clones were sequenced by immunoSEQ multiplex PCR, and TCRdb holds only the in-frame ones, with some missing. The sample includes about 33,000 clones, roughly four fifths seen only once; the top ten take 0.25% to 0.35%. The V gene's germline CDR1 is SNHLY and CDR2 FYNNEI. V lost 4 bases to trimming and J lost 5 bases, with 15 bases between them. The CDR3 has 14 residues. The specimen was CD4+ T cells from blood buffy coats. The genes are TRBV2 and TRBJ2-7; D perhaps matches TRBD2 (6 bases). The receptor was derived from a human donor in good health. The CDR3: CASSVLGEEDEQYF. The CDR3 DNA is TGTGCCAGCAGTGTATTAGGGGAGGAAGACGAGCAGTACTTC.